The next 29 T cell receptor beta chains were all read from a single sample in a study of cytomegalovirus exposure and HLA in healthy donors. The PCR was carried out with 60 Vbeta primers and 13 Jbeta primers. Sequenced by immunoSEQ multiplex PCR; TCRdb stores in-frame clones only, minus some. The data contain 90,000 to 110,000 clones, 80% to 85% of them singletons. What was sequenced was PBMCs. These receptors came from a young man in good health and CMV-seropositive.

This chain connects TRBV15 to TRBJ2-7; D is perhaps TRBD2 (6 bases). The CDR3 contains 17 residues. V shed 1 base and J shed 4 bases, with 20 bases lying between them. Germline CDR1 LNHNV, CDR2 YYDKDF (reference sequence). For the CDR3, the DNA is TGTGCCACCAGCAGAGCCCGGGACGCTATCGGGGGTTACGAGCAGTACTTC. Protein sequence: CATSRARDAIGGYEQYF. Supplemented by reference TRBV15 and TRBJ2-7, the full variable domain reads DAMVIQNPRYQVTQFGKPVTLSCSQTLNHNVMYWYQQKSSQAPKLLFHYYDKDFNNEADTPDNFQSRRPNTSFCFLDIRSPGLGDTAMYLCATSRARDAIGGYEQYFGPGTRLTVT.

The chain combines TRBV5-1 with TRBJ1-2, with 8 nucleotides matching TRBD1. The V and J ends lost 4 bases and 4 bases, in that order; junction bases with no gene match: 6. Germline CDR1 reads SGHRS; CDR2 reads YFSETQ. CDR3 length: 14 amino acids. The CDR3 reads CASSEGQGGYGYTF. In DNA form, the CDR3 reads TGCGCCAGCAGCGAAGGACAGGGAGGCTATGGCTACACCTTC.

This rearrangement joins TRBV7-2 to TRBJ2-1; D remains unclear. Deletions cut 5 bases from V and 4 bases from J, with 15 bases between. The CDR3 loop spans 15 amino acids. CDR1 is SGHTA, CDR2 FQGNSA, per germline. The CDR3: CASSPRPTGYNEQFF. The DNA for the CDR3 is TGTGCCAGCAGCCCTCGACCGACCGGGTACAATGAGCAGTTCTTC.

The chain combines TRBV29-1 with TRBJ1-1, with D possibly matching TRBD1 (6 bases). Looked up from germline, CDR1 is SQVTM and CDR2 is ANQGSEA. This CDR3 contains 14 residues. V was cut by 5 bases and J by 4 bases, with 17 bases left in between. Here the CDR3 reads CSVRILQGSTEAFF. In DNA, the CDR3 is TGCAGCGTTCGGATCCTACAGGGTAGCACTGAAGCTTTCTTT.

This sequence joins TRBV7-9 and TRBJ2-3, with D maybe TRBD1 (5 bases). The CDR3 is 15 amino acids. V was pared by 5 bases and J by 2 bases, with 14 bases between. Germline V gives CDR1 SEHNR, CDR2 FQNEAQ (reference sequence). CDR3 in DNA: TGTGCCAGCAGCCCCAAGGGGTCCTCCACAGATACGCAGTATTTT. This gives the protein CASSPKGSSTDTQYF.

A few counts support this clone. The chain employs TRBV5-6 and TRBJ2-5, with D possibly being TRBD2 (6 bases). CDR1 SGHDT and CDR2 YYEEEE come from the germline V gene. V was pared by 1 base and J by 5 bases, with 18 bases between. The CDR3 covers 16 residues. The DNA of the CDR3 is TGTGCCAGCAGCTTGAAGGTTGCGGGGTTGCGGGAGACCCAGTACTTC. Amino acids: CASSLKVAGLRETQYF.

This clone has only one observation. The chain uses TRBV9 and TRBJ1-5, with 9 bases matching TRBD1. The V gene's germline CDR1 is SGDLS and CDR2 YYNGEE. Trimming at V came to 2 bases and at J to 6 bases, leaving 6 bases not matched to a gene. The CDR3 runs to 15 residues. The CDR3 sequence: CASSVGDREFQPQHF. CDR3 DNA sequence: TGTGCCAGCAGCGTTGGGGACAGGGAGTTTCAGCCCCAGCATTTT.

This sequence joins TRBV7-9 and TRBJ1-5; tentatively, D is TRBD1 (6 bases). This CDR3 is built from 13 residues. Trimming shortened V by 5 bases and J by 5 bases, and 10 bases separated the two germline ends. Looked up from germline, CDR1 is SEHNR and CDR2 is FQNEAQ (reference sequence). CDR3 amino acids: CASSREGDQPQHF. The CDR3 DNA reads as TGTGCCAGCAGCCGCGAGGGGGATCAGCCCCAGCATTTT.

The chain combines TRBV7-2 with TRBJ2-5, with D tentatively TRBD2 (7 bases). This CDR3 spans 16 amino acids. The V end was cut by 5 bases, the J end by 2 bases, with 18 bases between. CDR1 SGHTA and CDR2 FQGNSA come from the germline V gene. The CDR3 loop reads CASSPTGGLRQETQYF. For the CDR3, the DNA is TGTGCCAGCAGCCCCACGGGGGGCTTGAGGCAAGAGACCCAGTACTTC.

Of note for this clone: An end of the junction differs from the germline gene, which may be a read error. The identical CDR3 is also encoded by other nucleotide sequences in the sample. The chain combines TRBV6-5 with TRBJ1-6; D is unresolved. The CDR3 contains 14 residues. From germline, CDR1 is MNHEY and CDR2 SVGAGI. The CDR3 region is CASSGLRYNSPLHF. CDR3 coding DNA: TGTGCCAGCAGTGGGCTCAGGTATAATTCCCCCCTCCACTTT.

This clone came up once. The chain combines TRBV7-2 with TRBJ2-5; TRBD2 matches at 10 bases. The germline CDR1 and CDR2 sequences are SGHTA and FQGNSA. The CDR3 covers 17 residues. Trimming at V came to 4 bases and at J to 3 bases, leaving 11 bases not matched to a gene. The CDR3 sequence is CASSSAGLAGVEETQYF. DNA of the CDR3: TGTGCCAGCAGCTCAGCGGGGCTAGCGGGGGTAGAAGAGACCCAGTACTTC.

V is TRBV23-1 and J is TRBJ2-7, with a possible D match to TRBD2 (5 bases). TRBV23-1 belongs to the ORF category, with a function that is uncertain. V lost 3 bases and J 9 bases, leaving 9 bases between the germline ends. This CDR3 is 11 amino acids long. CDR3 DNA: TGCGCCAGCAGTCATGAAGGGAGGCAGTACTTC. This gives the protein CASSHEGRQYF.

The genes are TRBV28 and TRBJ2-1; 13 bases match TRBD2. With V trimmed by 5 bases and J by 7 bases, 5 bases remained unmatched. Germline CDR1 reads MDHEN; CDR2 reads SYDVKM. The CDR3 spans 15 residues. This chain's CDR3 is CASSITSGGGNEQFF. In DNA form, the CDR3 reads TGTGCCAGCAGTATCACTAGCGGGGGGGGAAATGAGCAGTTCTTC.

Only a few counts were recorded for this clone. The chain is built from TRBV6-1 and TRBJ2-6; tentative D call: TRBD2 (5 bases). The V and J ends lost 5 bases and 0 bases respectively, with 5 bases between them. This CDR3 contains 14 residues. CDR1 is MNHNS and CDR2 is SASEGT in the germline V gene. In nucleotides, the CDR3 is TGTGCCAGCAGTACTAGCTCTGGGGCCAACGTCCTGACTTTC. This gives the protein CASSTSSGANVLTF.

This chain connects TRBV7-3 to TRBJ2-2; 9 bases are a match to TRBD1. V shed 0 bases, J shed 4 bases, and the junction held 6 bases outside the gene matches. CDR3 size: 17 residues. Germline values: CDR1 SGHTA, CDR2 FQGTGA. CDR3 in DNA: TGTGCCAGCAGCTTAACGCGGGACAGGGTGGGCACCGGGGAGCTGTTTTTT. Its translation: CASSLTRDRVGTGELFF.

The table lists this clone with a few counts. The J gene is TRBJ1-5, the V gene TRBV7-9, with D perhaps matching TRBD1 (6 bases). V lost 4 bases and J 6 bases, leaving 10 bases between the germline ends. Germline CDR1 SEHNR, CDR2 FQNEAQ (reference sequence). CDR3 length: 13 residues. DNA for the CDR3: TGTGCCAGCAGCTCACCAGGGGTTCAGCCCCAGCATTTT. It is translated as CASSSPGVQPQHF.

This clone was seen only once. V and J are TRBV13 and TRBJ2-5; 13 bases line up with TRBD2. V lost 6 bases and J lost 1; bases outside the gene matches: 5. The CDR3 is 16 amino acids. Germline loops: CDR1 PRHDT, CDR2 FYEKMQ (reference sequence). CDR3 residues: CASSFGTSGTQETQYF. The DNA of the CDR3 is TGTGCCAGCAGTTTCGGGACTAGCGGGACCCAAGAGACCCAGTACTTC.

The genes are TRBV19 and TRBJ2-5, with D unresolved. The J call may not be correct, given that the DNA end is closer to TRBJ2-7. The germline gives CDR1 LNHDA, CDR2 SQIVND (reference sequence). This CDR3 has 12 amino acids. CDR3 loop: CASGPPWGEQYF. CDR3 DNA: TGTGCCAGTGGGCCTCCCTGGGGCGAGCAGTACTTC.

The rearrangement links TRBV2 to TRBJ2-7; the D gene is possibly TRBD2 (5 bases). This CDR3 is 11 amino acids long. CDR1 and CDR2 (germline): SNHLY, FYNNEI. V was trimmed by 5 bases and J by 5 bases, leaving 7 bases between them. The CDR3 here is CASSRENEQYF. CDR3 DNA: TGTGCCAGCAGTCGGGAAAACGAGCAGTACTTC.

V usage is TRBV5-1 and J usage is TRBJ2-3; TRBD2 aligns across 9 bases. V was pared by 0 bases and J by 7 bases, with 9 bases of the junction left unmatched. There are 16 residues in the CDR3. Germline CDR1 is SGHRS and CDR2 is YFSETQ. CDR3 region: CASSLVGGGGAYTQYF. The CDR3 nucleotides read TGCGCCAGCAGCTTGGTCGGTGGCGGGGGGGCCTATACGCAGTATTTT.

The table lists this clone with a few counts. V and J are TRBV28 and TRBJ1-2, with a weak D call TRBD1 (5 bases). V was clipped by 5 bases and J by 4 bases, with 17 bases between them. The CDR3 covers 15 residues. CDR1 is MDHEN, CDR2 SYDVKM, per germline. DNA for the CDR3: TGTGCCAGCAGTCTCCCGCTGGGGCAGCCCTATGGCTACACCTTC. Translating gives CASSLPLGQPYGYTF.

Note on this clone: One junction end disagrees with the germline gene, perhaps due to a read error. This sample includes further DNA sequences coding for the same CDR3. V gene TRBV12-5 combines with J gene TRBJ2-7, with D unresolved. Germline V gene sequence: CDR1 LGHNT, CDR2 FRNRAP. The CDR3 runs 11 residues. CDR3 DNA: TGTGCCAGTGGTTGGCTTTACGAGCAGTACTTC. Translating it yields CASGWLYEQYF.

This clone was observed a handful of times. The sample carries other DNA sequences with the same CDR3. This chain connects TRBV6-5 to TRBJ1-5, with D possibly TRBD1 on 5 matching bases. The CDR3 totals 15 residues. Trimming removed 0 bases at V and 5 bases at J, with 11 bases between. Germline CDR1 reads MNHEY; CDR2 reads SVGAGI. The CDR3: CASSYSSGGDQPQHF. CDR3 DNA sequence: TGTGCCAGCAGTTACTCCTCGGGGGGGGATCAGCCCCAGCATTTT.

V gene TRBV27 combines with J gene TRBJ2-7, with 9 positions matching TRBD1. The CDR3 has 16 residues. Germline V CDR1 and CDR2: MNHEY, SMNVEV (reference sequence). V lost 3 bases and J lost 3; bases outside the gene matches: 9. The CDR3 bases are TGTGCCAGCAGTTTGGCAGGACAGGGGATGATCTACGAGCAGTACTTC. Protein: CASSLAGQGMIYEQYF.

V gene TRBV20-1 combines with J gene TRBJ1-2; D is unresolved. This CDR3 has 11 residues. Trimming pared 1 base from V and 5 bases from J, leaving 5 bases between. In germline, CDR1 is DFQATT, CDR2 SNEGSKA (reference sequence). In DNA, the CDR3 is TGCAGTGCTAGAGGAGGTTATGGCTACACCTTC. It translates to CSARGGYGYTF.

V is TRBV6-1 and J is TRBJ1-6, with TRBD1 identical over 8 bases. The length of the CDR3 is 15 residues. CDR1 and CDR2 (germline): MNHNS, SASEGT. The V gene end was trimmed by 3 bases and the J gene end by 9 bases; junction bases not matched to a gene: 7. The CDR3 reads CASSEGRTGISPLHF. Here the CDR3 DNA reads TGTGCCAGCAGTGAGGGGCGGACAGGGATTTCACCCCTCCACTTT.

This chain uses TRBV7-2 with TRBJ2-1; perhaps TRBD2 as D (7 bases). Trimming shortened V by 4 bases and J by 1 base, and 17 bases separated the two germline ends. The CDR3 loop spans 17 amino acids. In germline, CDR1 is SGHTA, CDR2 FQGNSA. CDR3 nucleotide sequence: TGTGCCAGCAGCTCAAGGGGGGGGCGGGGGTCCTACAATGAGCAGTTCTTC. Its translation is CASSSRGGRGSYNEQFF.

This chain links TRBV6-5 with TRBJ2-7; D possibly corresponds to TRBD2 (6 bases). This CDR3 is built from 16 residues. Germline CDR1 and CDR2: MNHEY and SVGAGI. Between the trimmed V and J ends, which lost 0 bases and 1 base, there was a span of 13 bases. CDR3 region: CASSYSLLGGSYEQYF. As DNA, the CDR3 is TGTGCCAGCAGTTACTCCCTCCTCGGGGGTTCCTACGAGCAGTACTTC.

This clone was found once. The V gene is TRBV2, the J gene TRBJ2-2; 10 bases are a match to TRBD2. V dropped 3 bases and J dropped 7; count of bases not matched to a gene: 5. CDR3 length: 15 amino acids. Germline V gives CDR1 SNHLY, CDR2 FYNNEI. CDR3 nucleotides: TGTGCCAGCAGTGAGGAACTAGCGGGAAACGGGGAGCTGTTTTTT. Amino acid sequence: CASSEELAGNGELFF.